What follows describes a single T cell receptor (beta chain). Its specificity is unknown. Repertoires were generated with immunoSEQ multiplex PCR, while TCRdb's copy carries only in-frame clones and drops some. The sample lists roughly 810,000 clones; 90% to 98% were seen once. The data originate from a study of shared clonotypes between healthy human individuals. Study-wide points: Sorted-subset sequencing was shown by rarefaction to be incomplete despite large depth.

Naive CD8 populations comprised CD45RO-negative cells positively selected for CCR7, excluding terminally differentiated effector memory CD45RA+ cells. The CDR3 consists of 13 residues. The germline V gene has CDR1 SQVTM and CDR2 ANQGSEA. The V and J ends lost 7 bases and 0 bases respectively, with 13 bases between them. The sequenced sample was naive CD8+ T cells sorted from blood. The sequence derives from a man under 40 in good health. V gene TRBV29-1 combines with J gene TRBJ2-7; D uncertain. DNA for the CDR3: TGCAGCGCCGATGACGGGTCCTCCTACGAGCAGTACTTC. It is translated as CSADDGSSYEQYF.